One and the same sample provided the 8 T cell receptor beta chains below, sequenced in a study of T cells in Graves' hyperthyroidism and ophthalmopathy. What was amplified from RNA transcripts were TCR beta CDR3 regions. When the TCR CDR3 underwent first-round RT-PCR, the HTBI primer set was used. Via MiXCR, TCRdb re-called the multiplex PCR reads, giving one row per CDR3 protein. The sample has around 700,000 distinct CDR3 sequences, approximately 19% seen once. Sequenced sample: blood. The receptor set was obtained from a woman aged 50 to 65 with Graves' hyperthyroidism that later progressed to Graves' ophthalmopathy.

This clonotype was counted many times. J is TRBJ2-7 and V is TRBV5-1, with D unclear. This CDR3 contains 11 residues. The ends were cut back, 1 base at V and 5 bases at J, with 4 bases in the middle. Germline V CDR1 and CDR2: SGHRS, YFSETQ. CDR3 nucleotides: TGCGCCAGCAGCTTGATGGACGAGCAGTACTTC. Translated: CASSLMDEQYF.

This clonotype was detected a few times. The CDR3 region has the DNA TGTGCCAGCAGCCCGTCTGTCGGGGCTGGAAACACCATATATTTT. This gives the protein CASSPSVGAGNTIYF. The V and J genes are TRBV7-9 and TRBJ1-3; D gene uncertain. Germline V CDR1 and CDR2: SEHNR, FQNEAQ (reference sequence). The V end lost 5 bases, the J end lost 2 bases, and 13 bases lay between the germline ends. The CDR3 length is 15 residues.

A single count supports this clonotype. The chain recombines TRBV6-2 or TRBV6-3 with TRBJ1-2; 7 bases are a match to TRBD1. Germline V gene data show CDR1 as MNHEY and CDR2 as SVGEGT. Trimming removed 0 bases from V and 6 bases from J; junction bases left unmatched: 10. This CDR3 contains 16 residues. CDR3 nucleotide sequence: TGTGCCAGCAGTTACTCAAAGGGGGCCCTCCGCCATGGCTACACCTTC. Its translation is CASSYSKGALRHGYTF.

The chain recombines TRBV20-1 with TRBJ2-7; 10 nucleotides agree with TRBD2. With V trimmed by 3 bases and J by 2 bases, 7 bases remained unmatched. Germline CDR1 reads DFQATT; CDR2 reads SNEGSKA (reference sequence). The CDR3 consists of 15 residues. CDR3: CSASDLAGAPYEQYF. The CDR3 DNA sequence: TGCAGTGCTAGCGACCTAGCGGGGGCTCCCTACGAGCAGTACTTC.

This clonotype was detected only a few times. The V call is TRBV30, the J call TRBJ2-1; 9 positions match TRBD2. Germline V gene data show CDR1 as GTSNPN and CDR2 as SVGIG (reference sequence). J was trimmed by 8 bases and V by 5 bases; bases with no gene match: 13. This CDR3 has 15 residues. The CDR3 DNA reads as TGTGCCTGGTGTCGCGGGGGGGCCGCTTGCGATGAGCAGTTCTTC. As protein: CAWCRGGAACDEQFF.

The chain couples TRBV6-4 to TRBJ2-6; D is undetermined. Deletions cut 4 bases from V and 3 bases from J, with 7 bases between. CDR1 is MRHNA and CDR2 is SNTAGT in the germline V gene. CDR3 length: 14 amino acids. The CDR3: CASSVESGANVLTF. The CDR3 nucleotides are TGTGCCAGCAGTGTCGAAAGTGGGGCCAACGTCCTGACTTTC.

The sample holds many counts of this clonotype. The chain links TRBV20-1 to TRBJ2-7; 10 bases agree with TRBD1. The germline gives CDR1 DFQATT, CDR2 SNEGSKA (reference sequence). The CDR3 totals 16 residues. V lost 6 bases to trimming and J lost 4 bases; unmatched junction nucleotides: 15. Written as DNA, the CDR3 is TGCAGTGCCACGCCCCACGACAGGGGGCAATCGTACGAGCAGTACTTC. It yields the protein CSATPHDRGQSYEQYF.

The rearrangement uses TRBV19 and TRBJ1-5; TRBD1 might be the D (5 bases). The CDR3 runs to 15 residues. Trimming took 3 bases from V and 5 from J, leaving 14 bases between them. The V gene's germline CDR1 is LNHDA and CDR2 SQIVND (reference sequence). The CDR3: CASSMRQGGDQPQHF. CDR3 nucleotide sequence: TGTGCCAGTAGTATGAGGCAGGGTGGGGATCAGCCCCAGCATTTT.